The 5 T cell receptor beta chains below come from one sample, sequenced in a study of blood T cell repertoires in COVID-19. Measured with immunoSEQ multiplex PCR; TCRdb has only the in-frame clones, and not every one. The sample includes approximately 330,000 clones, 80% to 90% of them seen just once. Sequenced sample: peripheral blood. Receptors were obtained from a man aged 25 to 45 with COVID-19, enrolled during active disease.

The CDR3 region is CASSSFRGEQYF. CDR3 bases: TGTGCCAGCAGCTCCTTCAGGGGCGAGCAGTACTTC. The chain is built from TRBV7-3 and TRBJ2-7; TRBD1 is a possible D gene (6 bases). Trimming left V 4 bases short and J 6 bases short, with 10 bases between. The V gene's germline CDR1 is SGHTA and CDR2 FQGTGA. This CDR3 is 12 amino acids long.

This chain links TRBV6-5 with TRBJ1-1; D uncertain. Looked up from germline, CDR1 is MNHEY and CDR2 is SVGAGI. The ends were cut back, 0 bases at V and 0 bases at J, with 11 bases in the middle. The CDR3 is 16 amino acids. CDR3 DNA: TGTGCCAGCAGTTACTCACGGGTCCAGATGAACACTGAAGCTTTCTTT. As protein: CASSYSRVQMNTEAFF.

The V call is TRBV5-1, the J call TRBJ2-7, with 9 nucleotides matching TRBD1. Trimming at V came to 2 bases and at J to 5 bases, leaving 8 bases not matched to a gene. The CDR3 covers 15 residues. In germline, CDR1 is SGHRS, CDR2 YFSETQ. Here the CDR3 DNA reads TGCGCCAGCAGCTTTTCCCTAACAGGGGGCGACGAGCAGTACTTC. This sequence encodes CASSFSLTGGDEQYF.

In its sample, this clone was seen once. Here the CDR3 DNA reads TGTGCCAGTTGCCCTAGCGGGAGCGCCTACGAGCAGTACTTC. Protein: CASCPSGSAYEQYF. The rearrangement uses TRBV2 and TRBJ2-7, with 10 nucleotides matching TRBD2. Germline lookup yields CDR1 SNHLY and CDR2 FYNNEI. V shed 9 bases and J 2 bases; nucleotides not matched to a gene: 7. This CDR3 region has 14 residues.

In its sample, this clone was seen once. The chain recombines TRBV11-1 with TRBJ1-4; D not certain. Between the trimmed V and J ends, which lost 5 bases and 6 bases, there was a span of 7 bases. The CDR3 spans 12 residues. Per germline, CDR1 SGHAT and CDR2 FQDESV (reference sequence). CDR3 nucleotides: TGTGCCAGCAGCAGGGAGGATGAAAAACTGTTTTTT. It yields the protein CASSREDEKLFF.